The clone carrying this T cell receptor beta chain was recorded once. These data are taken from a study of blood T cell repertoires in COVID-19. Unmatched junction bases numbered 9, after V lost 5 bases and J lost 7 bases. The germline CDR1 and CDR2 sequences are LNHDA and SQIVND (reference sequence). This CDR3 is built from 15 residues. Profiling relied on immunoSEQ multiplex PCR, and the TCRdb table lists in-frame clones only, not all of them. The table has 500,000 or so clones, roughly 87% seen once. The chain links TRBV19 to TRBJ2-1; 9 bases line up with TRBD2. The origin of this receptor is a young woman who had recovered from COVID-19. The sequenced sample consisted of PBMCs or T cells enriched from blood (not recorded which). The CDR3 sequence is CASSPQRGAMNEQFF. CDR3 nucleotide sequence: TGTGCCAGTAGTCCACAGCGGGGGGCCATGAATGAGCAGTTCTTC.